Listed here are 2 T cell receptor beta chains from one sample, sequenced in a study of Graves' ophthalmopathy and Graves' hyperthyroidism. Amplification of the TCR beta CDR3 regions used RNA transcripts (as template). First-round RT-PCR used HTBI primers; second-round multiplex PCR followed. Via MiXCR, TCRdb re-called the multiplex PCR reads, giving one row per CDR3 protein. The sample lists 500,000 to 700,000 distinct CDR3 sequences, 20% to 25% occurring once. Specimen: peripheral blood. These receptors were taken from a woman between 18 and 29 years old with stable Graves' hyperthyroidism. Some clones in this sample may be carry-over from other donors' samples.

The chain employs TRBV24-1 and TRBJ1-1, with D possibly being TRBD1 (6 bases). V lost 5 bases and J lost 7, with 10 bases in between. The germline CDR1 and CDR2 sequences are KGHDR and SFDVKD. The CDR3 consists of 12 residues. CDR3 loop: CATSGVRGEAFF. CDR3 nucleotide sequence: TGTGCCACCAGTGGTGTCAGGGGTGAAGCTTTCTTT.

The sample holds a few counts of this clonotype. The chain uses TRBV11-2 and TRBJ2-2; D might be TRBD1 or TRBD2, each matching 5 bases. The germline V gene has CDR1 SGHAT and CDR2 FQNNGV. The CDR3 has 16 residues. Trimming cost V 5 bases and J 6 bases, with 19 bases left between them. The DNA for the CDR3 is TGTGCCAGCAGCACTTGGTCGGGACCGAGGTCCGGGGAGCTGTTTTTT. Protein product: CASSTWSGPRSGELFF.